These 32 T cell receptor beta chains were all obtained from the same sample, sequenced in a study of cytomegalovirus exposure and HLA in healthy donors. Primers: 60 Vbeta forward and 13 Jbeta reverse. Clones were sequenced by immunoSEQ multiplex PCR, and TCRdb holds only the in-frame ones, with some missing. Of under 130,000 clones in the sample, roughly 70% were seen once. The sequenced sample consisted of PBMCs. Receptors were obtained from a man aged 40-55 years in good health and CMV-seronegative.

The rearrangement links TRBV30 to TRBJ1-1; D is uncertain. The CDR3 spans 13 residues. The ends were cut back, 3 bases at V and 3 bases at J, with 11 bases in the middle. Germline V gene lookup returns CDR1 GTSNPN and CDR2 SVGIG (reference sequence). CDR3 protein: CAWRARSDTEAFF. CDR3 nucleotide sequence: TGTGCCTGGAGAGCTAGGTCGGACACTGAAGCTTTCTTT.

This chain links TRBV4-3 with TRBJ1-6; D is undetermined. Trimming left V 3 bases short and J 11 bases short, with 14 bases between. CDR3 length: 14 residues. From germline, CDR1 is LGHNA and CDR2 YSLEER. CDR3 in amino acids: CASSHLGRMAPLHF. In nucleotides, the CDR3 is TGCGCCAGCAGCCACCTAGGCCGGATGGCACCCCTCCACTTT.

The chain uses TRBV11-2 and TRBJ2-7; 13 bases agree with TRBD2. Per germline, CDR1 SGHAT and CDR2 FQNNGV. There are 18 residues in the CDR3. V trimming: 1 base; J trimming: 2 bases; junction bases outside the gene matches: 8. CDR3 in DNA: TGTGCCAGCAGCTTAGCTGGACTAGCGGGAGCCTCCCCCTACGAGCAGTACTTC. Its translation: CASSLAGLAGASPYEQYF.

This clone was seen once. The chain has TRBV19 and TRBJ2-3; possible D gene TRBD2, 6 bases. CDR1 is LNHDA, CDR2 SQIVND, per germline (reference sequence). CDR3 size: 14 residues. Trimming took off 7 bases at V and 3 bases at J, with 14 bases between the two ends. The CDR3 DNA is TGTGCCAGTATTAACGGGGGAGTAACAGATACGCAGTATTTT. This translates into CASINGGVTDTQYF.

The chain couples TRBV6-5 to TRBJ1-3; D might be TRBD1 (6 bases). The germline V and J ends were trimmed by 2 bases and 3 bases, with 11 bases remaining between them. This CDR3 region has 15 residues. In germline, CDR1 is MNHEY, CDR2 SVGAGI. DNA for the CDR3: TGTGCCAGCAGTTACCGGGGGGCCGGTGGAAACACCATATATTTT. Protein sequence: CASSYRGAGGNTIYF.

The genes are TRBV29-1 and TRBJ2-2; D uncertain. Germline assignment: CDR1 SQVTM and CDR2 ANQGSEA. Trimming removed 1 base from V and 5 bases from J, with 11 bases in between. The CDR3 consists of 14 residues. CDR3 region: CSVEVTFGTGELFF. As DNA, the CDR3 is TGCAGCGTTGAAGTGACCTTCGGGACCGGGGAGCTGTTTTTT.

This clone has only a few counts. The chain uses TRBV30 and TRBJ2-1; 10 bases are shared with TRBD2. This CDR3 region has 13 residues. The J segment lost 6 bases and the V segment lost 5 bases, leaving 4 bases of the junction unmatched. CDR1 and CDR2 from the germline V gene are GTSNPN and SVGIG (reference sequence). The CDR3 reads CAWEREGPNEQFF. CDR3 nucleotide sequence: TGTGCCTGGGAGCGGGAGGGCCCCAATGAGCAGTTCTTC.

This chain joins TRBV2 and TRBJ2-5; a possible D gene is TRBD2 (6 bases). The CDR3 is 14 residues long. Deletions cut 7 bases from V and 5 bases from J, with 17 bases between. CDR1 is SNHLY, CDR2 FYNNEI, per germline. CDR3: CASTETSAFETQYF. The DNA for the CDR3 is TGTGCCAGCACGGAGACTAGTGCCTTTGAGACCCAGTACTTC.

The chain has TRBV13 and TRBJ2-7, with D tentatively TRBD2 (5 bases). This CDR3 region has 14 residues. From germline, CDR1 is PRHDT and CDR2 FYEKMQ (reference sequence). The ends were cut back, 5 bases at V and 4 bases at J, with 15 bases in the middle. CDR3 region: CASSRRELPYEQYF. CDR3 sequence (DNA): TGTGCCAGCAGCCGACGGGAACTTCCTTACGAGCAGTACTTC.

The chain employs TRBV28 and TRBJ2-7; 9 nucleotides line up with TRBD1. CDR1 and CDR2 from the germline V gene are MDHEN and SYDVKM. Trimming removed 6 bases from V and 3 bases from J; junction bases left unmatched: 6. There are 14 residues in the CDR3. This CDR3 reads CASSTQGADYEQYF. The CDR3 DNA reads TGTGCCAGCAGCACACAGGGGGCCGACTACGAGCAGTACTTC.

The chain recombines TRBV9 with TRBJ2-1, with D uncertain. V gave up 4 bases and J gave up 5 bases, with 10 bases separating them. From germline, CDR1 is SGDLS and CDR2 YYNGEE. CDR3 size: 13 residues. The CDR3 protein is CASSSRFDNEQFF. For the CDR3, the DNA is TGTGCCAGCAGCTCCCGGTTCGACAATGAGCAGTTCTTC.

The chain carries TRBV19 and TRBJ2-7; D might be TRBD1 (5 bases). This CDR3 has 15 residues. In germline, CDR1 is LNHDA, CDR2 SQIVND (reference sequence). Trimming pared 3 bases from V and 0 bases from J, leaving 12 bases between. CDR3 DNA sequence: TGTGCCAGTAGTATGATCAGGGTTGGCTCCTACGAGCAGTACTTC. This encodes CASSMIRVGSYEQYF. The variable domain in full, completed from reference TRBV19 and TRBJ2-7, reads DGGITQSPKYLFRKEGQNVTLSCEQNLNHDAMYWYRQDPGQGLRLIYYSQIVNDFQKGDIAEGYSVSREKKESFPLTVTSAQKNPTAFYLCASSMIRVGSYEQYFGPGTRLTVT.

This clone occurred a few times. The chain combines TRBV4-1 with TRBJ1-1; D is possibly TRBD1 (5 bases). The CDR3 is 14 amino acids. CDR1 and CDR2 from the germline V gene are MGHRA and YSYEKL. V lost 0 bases and J lost 4, with 9 bases in between. CDR3 protein: CASSQDMGGTEAFF. The CDR3 coding sequence is TGCGCCAGCAGCCAAGATATGGGGGGCACTGAAGCTTTCTTT.

The chain is built from TRBV2 and TRBJ2-5; 8 nucleotides match TRBD2. There are 14 residues in the CDR3. J was trimmed by 7 bases and V by 3 bases; bases with no gene match: 7. Germline CDR1 is SNHLY and CDR2 is FYNNEI. The CDR3 reads CASSDVAGRGTQYF. The CDR3 DNA reads TGTGCCAGCAGTGACGTAGCGGGGAGGGGGACCCAGTACTTC.

The chain joins TRBV18 to TRBJ2-5; the D is unclear. The CDR3 runs to 13 residues. Germline assignment: CDR1 KGHSH and CDR2 LQKENI. The germline V and J ends were trimmed by 2 bases and 1 base, with 5 bases remaining between them. The CDR3 loop is CASSPTPQETQYF. For the CDR3, the DNA is TGTGCCAGCTCACCAACACCCCAAGAGACCCAGTACTTC.

The chain recombines TRBV7-2 with TRBJ1-1; D possibly corresponds to TRBD1 (6 bases). The V end lost 4 bases, the J end lost 6 bases, and 12 bases lay between the germline ends. The CDR3 length is 13 residues. CDR1 is SGHTA, CDR2 FQGNSA, per germline. The CDR3 loop is CASSSYQGPEAFF. For the CDR3, the DNA is TGTGCCAGCAGCTCCTATCAGGGGCCTGAAGCTTTCTTT.

This rearrangement joins TRBV5-8 to TRBJ1-2; weak D call: TRBD1 (5 bases). Germline V gene data show CDR1 as SGHTS and CDR2 as YDEGEE. This CDR3 comprises 12 residues. V was clipped by 1 base and J by 5 bases, with 6 bases between them. The CDR3, as DNA: TGTGCCAGCAGCTTGAGGGGTTATGGCTACACCTTC. Translating it yields CASSLRGYGYTF.

V and J are TRBV28 and TRBJ2-7; 7 bases fit TRBD1. This CDR3 contains 14 residues. Per the germline V gene, CDR1 is MDHEN and CDR2 is SYDVKM. Trimming removed 7 bases from V and 1 base from J; junction bases left unmatched: 7. CDR3 sequence (DNA): TGTGCCAGCATATACAGGGGTGCGTCCTACGAGCAGTACTTC. Amino acids: CASIYRGASYEQYF.

The V and J genes are TRBV30 and TRBJ1-5, with TRBD1 as a possible D gene (5 bases). V gave up 1 base and J gave up 9 bases, with 13 bases separating them. The CDR3 totals 13 residues. Germline V gene data show CDR1 as GTSNPN and CDR2 as SVGIG (reference sequence). CDR3 in amino acids: CAWSDRNRGPQHF. The CDR3 DNA reads as TGTGCCTGGAGTGACAGGAACCGAGGGCCCCAGCATTTT. The complete variable domain, with remaining parts taken from reference TRBV30 and TRBJ1-5, reads SQTIHQWPATLVQPVGSPLSLECTVEGTSNPNLYWYRQAAGRGLQLLFYSVGIGQISSEVPQNLSASRPQDRQFILSSKKLLLSDSGFYLCAWSDRNRGPQHFGDGTRLSIL.

This chain connects TRBV7-6 to TRBJ1-1, with 9 bases aligning to TRBD1. With 5 bases clipped from V and 5 bases from J, the junction kept 6 bases outside the gene matches. Germline V gene lookup returns CDR1 SGHVS and CDR2 FNYEAQ. CDR3 size: 14 residues. The CDR3 here is CASSTWTGETEAFF. DNA for the CDR3: TGTGCCAGCAGCACTTGGACAGGGGAGACTGAAGCTTTCTTT.

This clone was picked up one time. This chain joins TRBV6-5 and TRBJ2-2, with 9 bases aligning to TRBD1. This CDR3 is built from 15 residues. J was trimmed by 4 bases and V by 6 bases; bases with no gene match: 6. Germline V lookup: CDR1 MNHEY, CDR2 SVGAGI. The CDR3 here is CASSPDRGGTGELFF. CDR3 bases: TGTGCCAGCAGCCCCGACAGGGGGGGCACCGGGGAGCTGTTTTTT.

The rearrangement links TRBV7-2 to TRBJ1-5; D remains unclear. Germline loops: CDR1 SGHTA, CDR2 FQGNSA. CDR3 length: 12 residues. The germline V and J ends were trimmed by 7 bases and 6 bases, with 10 bases remaining between them. CDR3 nucleotides: TGTGCCAGCACCCGGGAAAGTCAGCCCCAGCATTTT. It encodes CASTRESQPQHF.

The V gene is TRBV18, the J gene TRBJ2-1, with 12 nucleotides matching TRBD2. CDR3 size: 15 residues. CDR1 KGHSH and CDR2 LQKENI come from the germline V gene. V trimming: 6 bases; J trimming: 7 bases; junction bases outside the gene matches: 7. The CDR3 DNA follows: TGTGCCAGCTCGTCGACTAGCGGGAGTCAAAATGAGCAGTTCTTC. Its translation is CASSSTSGSQNEQFF.

V is TRBV7-9 and J is TRBJ2-3, with TRBD2 matching 8 bases. V was pared by 3 bases and J by 6 bases, with 11 bases of the junction left unmatched. Germline V lookup: CDR1 SEHNR, CDR2 FQNEAQ (reference sequence). The CDR3 runs to 16 residues. CDR3 coding DNA: TGTGCCAGCAGCTTGACGAGCGGGAGAAGGGTTGATACGCAGTATTTT. This gives the protein CASSLTSGRRVDTQYF.

The chain carries TRBV5-1 and TRBJ1-2; perhaps TRBD1 as D (6 bases). V was shortened by 3 bases and J by 7 bases, with 19 bases between the two germline ends. CDR1 and CDR2 (germline): SGHRS, YFSETQ. This CDR3 is built from 15 residues. In DNA form, the CDR3 reads TGCGCCAGCAGCTGGGGGACATACACGGAAGTTGGCTACACCTTC. Protein sequence: CASSWGTYTEVGYTF.

The chain combines TRBV5-1 with TRBJ1-4; 9 bases are shared with TRBD1. The CDR3 runs to 15 residues. J was trimmed by 8 bases and V by 3 bases; bases with no gene match: 8. Germline CDR1 SGHRS, CDR2 YFSETQ. The CDR3 DNA follows: TGCGCCAGCAGCTCTGGGACAGGGACAGGCGAAAAACTGTTTTTT. It encodes CASSSGTGTGEKLFF.

The chain joins TRBV29-1 to TRBJ2-7; no firm D call. The CDR3 has 12 residues. V gave up 4 bases and J gave up 0 bases, with 7 bases separating them. CDR1 and CDR2 from the germline V gene are SQVTM and ANQGSEA. The CDR3 DNA reads as TGCAGCGTTGTATCAGACTCCTACGAGCAGTACTTC. Protein: CSVVSDSYEQYF.

The chain is built from TRBV7-2 and TRBJ1-4, with 9 bases matching TRBD1. This CDR3 region has 16 residues. Trimming removed 1 base from V and 7 bases from J; junction bases left unmatched: 7. CDR1 SGHTA and CDR2 FQGNSA come from the germline V gene. CDR3 amino acids: CASSLEWGTGIEKLFF. DNA for the CDR3: TGTGCCAGCAGCTTAGAATGGGGGACAGGGATTGAAAAACTGTTTTTT.

CDR3 sequence: CASSLTAQVNEKLFF. The CDR3 region has the DNA TGCGCCAGCAGCTTGACCGCACAGGTTAATGAAAAACTGTTTTTT. This sequence joins TRBV5-1 and TRBJ1-4; the D gene is possibly TRBD1 (5 bases). CDR3 length equals 15 residues. Germline V CDR1 and CDR2: SGHRS, YFSETQ. The V and J ends lost 1 base and 4 bases respectively, with 11 bases between them. The variable domain in full, with the rest retrieved from reference TRBV5-1 and TRBJ1-4, is KAGVTQTPRYLIKTRGQQVTLSCSPISGHRSVSWYQQTPGQGLQFLFEYFSETQRNKGNFPGRFSGRQFSNSRSEMNVSTLELGDSALYLCASSLTAQVNEKLFFGSGTQLSVL.

The chain links TRBV5-1 to TRBJ1-2; TRBD1 matches at 7 bases. Germline CDR1 SGHRS, CDR2 YFSETQ. The ends lost 4 bases at V and 6 bases at J; junction bases unmatched: 15. The CDR3 consists of 16 residues. The CDR3, as DNA: TGCGCCAGCAGCCAACCAACAGGGGTTGGAAGCGATGGCTACACCTTC. It codes for CASSQPTGVGSDGYTF.

The genes are TRBV15 and TRBJ1-4, with a possible D match to TRBD1 (6 bases). The ends were cut back, 0 bases at V and 8 bases at J, with 10 bases in the middle. Germline loops: CDR1 LNHNV, CDR2 YYDKDF (reference sequence). CDR3 length: 14 residues. CDR3 sequence: CATSRDQGREKLFF. DNA for the CDR3: TGTGCCACCAGCAGAGATCAGGGGAGAGAAAAACTGTTTTTT.

The chain recombines TRBV13 with TRBJ2-7, with no clear D. The CDR3 is 12 amino acids. With 2 bases removed from V and 3 bases from J, the gap between germline ends came to 5 bases. Germline CDR1 PRHDT, CDR2 FYEKMQ (reference sequence). The CDR3 nucleotides are TGTGCCAGCAGCTTAAACATCTACGAGCAGTACTTC. This codes for CASSLNIYEQYF.